This section outlines one T cell receptor beta chain sequence together with its context. No antigen is known for it. The data were obtained in a study of OX40 agonist ivuxolimab in advanced cancers. For the study at large: Enrolled patients in dose escalation had cancers that were hepatocellular carcinoma, melanoma, renal cell or head and neck cancer. Age averaged around 58 years (range roughly 23 to 79), and about 86% were male. Partial responses were recorded for three patients, including one with hepatocellular carcinoma and two with cutaneous melanoma.

Repertoires were generated with immunoSEQ multiplex PCR, while TCRdb's copy carries only in-frame clones and drops some. The repertoire has about 89,000 clones, roughly 88% of them found once; the top ten carry around 0.71%. V gave up 3 bases and J gave up 1 base; unmatched junction bases: 8. The CDR3 runs to 17 residues. Germline lookup yields CDR1 SGHRS and CDR2 YFSETQ. Findings of the study overall: Fewer expanded clones were found on average in CD4+ than in CD8+ T cells.

The V call is TRBV5-1, the J call TRBJ2-2; 8 bases agree with TRBD1. The sequence derives from an adult with an advanced solid tumor such as melanoma, head and neck, liver or kidney cancer. The material was CD4+ or CD8+ T cells sorted from blood, obtained in a trial of the OX40 agonist ivuxolimab. CDR3 amino acids: CASSSLGGQGNTGELFF. The CDR3 nucleotides are TGCGCCAGCAGCTCTCTAGGTGGACAGGGGAACACCGGGGAGCTGTTTTTT.